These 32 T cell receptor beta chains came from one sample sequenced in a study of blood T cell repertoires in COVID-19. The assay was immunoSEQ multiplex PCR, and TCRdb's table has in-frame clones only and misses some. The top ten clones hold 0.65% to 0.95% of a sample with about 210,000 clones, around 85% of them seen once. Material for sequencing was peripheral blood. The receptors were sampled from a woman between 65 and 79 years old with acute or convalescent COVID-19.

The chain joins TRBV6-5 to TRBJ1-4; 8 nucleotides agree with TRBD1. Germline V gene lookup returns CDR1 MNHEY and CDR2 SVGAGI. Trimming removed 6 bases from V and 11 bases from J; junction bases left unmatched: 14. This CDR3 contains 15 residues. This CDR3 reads CASRYDRGGRGKLFF. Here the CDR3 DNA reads TGTGCCAGCAGATATGACAGGGGTGGACGTGGGAAACTGTTTTTT.

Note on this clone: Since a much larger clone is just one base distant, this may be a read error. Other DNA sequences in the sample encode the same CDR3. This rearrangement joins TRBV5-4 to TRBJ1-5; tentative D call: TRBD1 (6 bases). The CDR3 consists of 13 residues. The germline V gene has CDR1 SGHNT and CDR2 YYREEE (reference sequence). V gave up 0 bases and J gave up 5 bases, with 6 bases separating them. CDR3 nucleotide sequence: TGTGCCAGCAGCTTGGACAGGGATCAGCCCCAGCATTTT. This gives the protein CASSLDRDQPQHF. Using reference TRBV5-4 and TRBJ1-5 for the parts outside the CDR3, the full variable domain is ETGVTQSPTHLIKTRGQQVTLRCSSQSGHNTVSWYQQALGQGPQFIFQYYREEENGRGNFPPRFSGLQFPNYSSELNVNALELDDSALYLCASSLDRDQPQHFGDGTRLSIL.

CDR3 bases: TGTGCCAGCAGCCAATGGGGGGTCGGGACTAGTCGGCTCTCTTACAATGAGCAGTTCTTC. Encoded protein: CASSQWGVGTSRLSYNEQFF. The V call is TRBV4-2, the J call TRBJ2-1, with 8 bases identical to TRBD2. Looked up from germline, CDR1 is LGHNA and CDR2 is YNFKEQ. After removal of 2 bases from V and 4 bases from J, the junction contained 19 bases not matched to a gene. The CDR3 is made up of 20 amino acids.

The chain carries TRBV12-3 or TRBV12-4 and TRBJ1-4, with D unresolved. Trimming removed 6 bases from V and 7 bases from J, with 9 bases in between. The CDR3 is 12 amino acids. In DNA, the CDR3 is TGTGCCAGCAGATCCTCAGGTGAAAAACTGTTTTTT. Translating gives CASRSSGEKLFF.

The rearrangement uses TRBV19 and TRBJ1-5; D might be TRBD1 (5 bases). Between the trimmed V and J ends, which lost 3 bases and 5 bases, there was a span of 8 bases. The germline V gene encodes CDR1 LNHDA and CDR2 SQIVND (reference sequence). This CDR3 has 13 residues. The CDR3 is CASSIQGYQPQHF. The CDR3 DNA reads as TGTGCCAGTAGTATCCAGGGCTATCAGCCCCAGCATTTT.

As DNA, the CDR3 is TGTGCCAGCAGCTTAGCGCCGGGACAGGGAGCCGCTAACTATGGCTACACCTTC. Amino acids: CASSLAPGQGAANYGYTF. The genes are TRBV7-2 and TRBJ1-2, with TRBD1 identical over 9 bases. Trimming at V came to 0 bases and at J to 0 bases, leaving 8 bases not matched to a gene. Germline V CDR1 and CDR2: SGHTA, FQGNSA. The CDR3 is 18 residues long.

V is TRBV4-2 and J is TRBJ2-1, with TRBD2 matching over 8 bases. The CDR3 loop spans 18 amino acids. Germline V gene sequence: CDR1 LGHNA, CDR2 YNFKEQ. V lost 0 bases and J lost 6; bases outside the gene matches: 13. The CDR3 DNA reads TGTGCCAGCAGCCAAGAAAGTGGCGGCGGGGGGCATCGCAATGAGCAGTTCTTC. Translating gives CASSQESGGGGHRNEQFF.

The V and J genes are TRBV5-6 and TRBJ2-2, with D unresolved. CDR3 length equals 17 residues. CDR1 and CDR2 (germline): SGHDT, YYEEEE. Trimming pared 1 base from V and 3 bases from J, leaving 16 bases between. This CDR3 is CASSLIRYTRYTGELFF. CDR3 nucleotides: TGTGCCAGCAGCTTGATCAGGTATACTCGATACACCGGGGAGCTGTTTTTT.

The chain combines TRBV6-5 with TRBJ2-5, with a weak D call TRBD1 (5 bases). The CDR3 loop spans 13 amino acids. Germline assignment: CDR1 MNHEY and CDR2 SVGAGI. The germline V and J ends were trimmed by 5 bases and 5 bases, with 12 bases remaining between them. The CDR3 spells CASSIQGTETQYF. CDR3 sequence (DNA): TGTGCCAGCAGTATCCAGGGTACCGAGACCCAGTACTTC.

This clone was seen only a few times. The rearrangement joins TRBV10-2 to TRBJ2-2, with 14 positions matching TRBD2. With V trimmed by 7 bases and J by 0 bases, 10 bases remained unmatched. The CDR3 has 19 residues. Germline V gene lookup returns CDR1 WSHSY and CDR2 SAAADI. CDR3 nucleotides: TGCGCCAGCACCGGAGGGACTAGCGGGAGTAGCGCGAACACCGGGGAGCTGTTTTTT. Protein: CASTGGTSGSSANTGELFF.

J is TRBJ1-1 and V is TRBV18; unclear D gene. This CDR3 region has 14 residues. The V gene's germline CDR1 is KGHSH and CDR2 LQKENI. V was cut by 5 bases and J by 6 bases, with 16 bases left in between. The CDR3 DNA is TGTGCCAGCTCATCCGGGTCCAGCGGGCCTGAAGCTTTCTTT. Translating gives CASSSGSSGPEAFF.

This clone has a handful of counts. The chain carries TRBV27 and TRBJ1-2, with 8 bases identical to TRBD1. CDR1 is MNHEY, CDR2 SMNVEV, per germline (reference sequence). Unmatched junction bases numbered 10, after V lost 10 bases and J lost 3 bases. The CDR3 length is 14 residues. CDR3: CATRNTGGDYGYTF. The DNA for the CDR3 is TGTGCCACCCGAAATACAGGGGGGGACTATGGCTACACCTTC.

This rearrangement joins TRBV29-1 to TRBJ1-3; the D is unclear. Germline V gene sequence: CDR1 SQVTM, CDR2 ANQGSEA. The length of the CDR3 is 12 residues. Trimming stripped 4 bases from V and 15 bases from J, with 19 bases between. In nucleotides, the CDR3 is TGCAGCGTTGGAGAATCGGTACGAGCGGCATATTTT. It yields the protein CSVGESVRAAYF. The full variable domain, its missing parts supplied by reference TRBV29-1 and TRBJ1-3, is SAVISQKPSRDICQRGTSLTIQCQVDSQVTMMFWYRQQPGQSLTLIATANQGSEATYESGFVIDKFPISRPNLTFSTLTVSNMSPEDSSIYLCSVGESVRAAYFGEGSWLTVV.

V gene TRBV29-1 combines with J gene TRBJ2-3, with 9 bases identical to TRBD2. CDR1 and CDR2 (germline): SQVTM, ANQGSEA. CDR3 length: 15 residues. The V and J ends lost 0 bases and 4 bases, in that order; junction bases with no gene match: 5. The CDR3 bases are TGCAGCGTTGAAGATCCAGCGGGGGGTTCAGATACGCAGTATTTT. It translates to CSVEDPAGGSDTQYF.

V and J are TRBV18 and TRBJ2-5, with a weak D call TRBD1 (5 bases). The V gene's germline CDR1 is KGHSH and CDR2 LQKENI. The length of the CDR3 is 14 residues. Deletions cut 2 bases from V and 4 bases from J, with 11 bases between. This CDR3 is CASSPIIGVETQYF. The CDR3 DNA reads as TGTGCCAGCTCACCAATCATAGGGGTAGAGACCCAGTACTTC. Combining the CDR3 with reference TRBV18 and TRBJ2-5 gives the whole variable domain NAGVMQNPRHLVRRRGQEARLRCSPMKGHSHVYWYRQLPEEGLKFMVYLQKENIIDESGMPKERFSAEFPKEGPSILRIQQVVRGDSAAYFCASSPIIGVETQYFGPGTRLLVL.

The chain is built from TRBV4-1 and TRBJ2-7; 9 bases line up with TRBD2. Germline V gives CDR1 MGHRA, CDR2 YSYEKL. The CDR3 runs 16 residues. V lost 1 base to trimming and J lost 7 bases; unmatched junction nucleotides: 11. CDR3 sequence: CASSQAGGLAGMEQYF. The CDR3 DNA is TGCGCCAGCAGCCAAGCGGGGGGACTAGCTGGAATGGAGCAGTACTTC.

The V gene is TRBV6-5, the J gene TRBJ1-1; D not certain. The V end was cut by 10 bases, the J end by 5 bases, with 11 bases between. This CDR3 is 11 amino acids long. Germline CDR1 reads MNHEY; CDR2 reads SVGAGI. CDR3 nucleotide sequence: TGTGCCATACGGAGAGGAACTGAAGCTTTCTTT. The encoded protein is CAIRRGTEAFF.

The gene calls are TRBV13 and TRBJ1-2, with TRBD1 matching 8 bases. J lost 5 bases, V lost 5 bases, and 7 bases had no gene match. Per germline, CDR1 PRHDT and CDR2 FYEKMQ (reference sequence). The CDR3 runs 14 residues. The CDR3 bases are TGTGCCAGCAGCCGCGAACAGGGGGATTATGGCTACACCTTC. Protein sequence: CASSREQGDYGYTF.

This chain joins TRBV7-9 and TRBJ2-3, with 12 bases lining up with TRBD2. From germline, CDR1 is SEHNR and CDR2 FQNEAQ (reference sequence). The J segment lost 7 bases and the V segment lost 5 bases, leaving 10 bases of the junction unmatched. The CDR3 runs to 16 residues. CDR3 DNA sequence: TGTGCCAGCAGCCAGGTCGCTAGCGGGAGGGCTAATACGCAGTATTTT. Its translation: CASSQVASGRANTQYF. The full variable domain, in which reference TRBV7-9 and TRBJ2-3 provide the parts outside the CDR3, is DTGVSQNPRHKITKRGQNVTFRCDPISEHNRLYWYRQTLGQGPEFLTYFQNEAQLEKSRLLSDRFSAERPKGSFSTLEIQRTEQGDSAMYLCASSQVASGRANTQYFGPGTRLTVL.

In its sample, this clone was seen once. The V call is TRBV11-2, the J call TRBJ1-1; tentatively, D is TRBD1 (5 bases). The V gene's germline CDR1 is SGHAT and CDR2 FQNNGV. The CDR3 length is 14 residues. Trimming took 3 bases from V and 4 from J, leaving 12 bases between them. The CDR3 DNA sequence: TGTGCCAGCAGCTTGATAGGAGGGGCCACTGAAGCTTTCTTT. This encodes CASSLIGGATEAFF.

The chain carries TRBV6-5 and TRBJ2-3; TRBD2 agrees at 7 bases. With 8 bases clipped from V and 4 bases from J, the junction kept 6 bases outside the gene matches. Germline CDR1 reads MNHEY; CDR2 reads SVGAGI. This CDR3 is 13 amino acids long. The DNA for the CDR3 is TGTGCCAGCCGGCGGGGGAACCCAGATACGCAGTATTTT. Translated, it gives CASRRGNPDTQYF.

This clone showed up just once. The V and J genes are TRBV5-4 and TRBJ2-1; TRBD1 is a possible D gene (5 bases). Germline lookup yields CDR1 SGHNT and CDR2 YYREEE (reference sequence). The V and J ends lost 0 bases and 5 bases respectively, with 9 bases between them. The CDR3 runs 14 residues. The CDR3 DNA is TGTGCCAGCAGCTTGGTCGACAGAGACAATGAGCAGTTCTTC. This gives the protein CASSLVDRDNEQFF.

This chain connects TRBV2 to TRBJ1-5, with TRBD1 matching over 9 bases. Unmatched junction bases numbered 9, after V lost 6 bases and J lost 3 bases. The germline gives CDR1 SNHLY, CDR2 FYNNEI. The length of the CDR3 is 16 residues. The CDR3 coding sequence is TGTGCCAGCAGCGGGACAGGGAGAACCCTCAATCAGCCCCAGCATTTT. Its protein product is CASSGTGRTLNQPQHF.

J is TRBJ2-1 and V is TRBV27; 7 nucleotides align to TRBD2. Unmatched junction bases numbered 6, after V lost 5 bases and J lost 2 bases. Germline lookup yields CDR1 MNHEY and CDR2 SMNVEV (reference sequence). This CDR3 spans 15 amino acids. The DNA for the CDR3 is TGTGCCAGCAGTCCGCGGGGGAGGACCTACAATGAGCAGTTCTTC. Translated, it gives CASSPRGRTYNEQFF.

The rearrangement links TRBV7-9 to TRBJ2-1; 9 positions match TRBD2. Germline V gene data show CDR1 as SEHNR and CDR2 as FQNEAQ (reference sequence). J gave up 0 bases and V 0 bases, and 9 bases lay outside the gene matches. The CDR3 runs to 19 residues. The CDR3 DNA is TGTGCCAGCAGCTTAGCTGTGCTAGCGGGATACCTCTCCTACAATGAGCAGTTCTTC. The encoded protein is CASSLAVLAGYLSYNEQFF.

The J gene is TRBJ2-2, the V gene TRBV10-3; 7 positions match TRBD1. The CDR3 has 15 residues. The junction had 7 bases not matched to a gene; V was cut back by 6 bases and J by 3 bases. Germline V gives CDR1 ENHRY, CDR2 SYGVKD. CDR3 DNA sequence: TGTGCCATCAGACCCGCCCAGGGGGACACCGGGGAGCTGTTTTTT. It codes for CAIRPAQGDTGELFF.

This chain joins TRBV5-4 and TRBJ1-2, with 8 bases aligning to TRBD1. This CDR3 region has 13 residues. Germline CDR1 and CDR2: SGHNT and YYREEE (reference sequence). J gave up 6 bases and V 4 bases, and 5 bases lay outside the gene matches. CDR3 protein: CASSEGQVDGYTF. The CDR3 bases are TGTGCCAGCAGCGAGGGACAGGTGGATGGCTACACCTTC. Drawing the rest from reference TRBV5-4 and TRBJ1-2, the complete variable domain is ETGVTQSPTHLIKTRGQQVTLRCSSQSGHNTVSWYQQALGQGPQFIFQYYREEENGRGNFPPRFSGLQFPNYSSELNVNALELDDSALYLCASSEGQVDGYTFGSGTRLTVV.

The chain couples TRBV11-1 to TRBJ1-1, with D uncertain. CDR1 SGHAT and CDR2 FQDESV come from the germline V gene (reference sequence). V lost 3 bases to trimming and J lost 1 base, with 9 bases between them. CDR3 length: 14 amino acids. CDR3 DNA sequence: TGTGCCAGCAGCTTTGGCAGTCCGAACACTGAAGCTTTCTTT. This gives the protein CASSFGSPNTEAFF.

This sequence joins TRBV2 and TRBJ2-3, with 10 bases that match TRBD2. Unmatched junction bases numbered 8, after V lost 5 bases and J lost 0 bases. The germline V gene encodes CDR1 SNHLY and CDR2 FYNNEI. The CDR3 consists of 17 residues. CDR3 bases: TGTGCCAGCAGTAAAGGGACTAGCGCTTCTAGCACAGATACGCAGTATTTT. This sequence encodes CASSKGTSASSTDTQYF.

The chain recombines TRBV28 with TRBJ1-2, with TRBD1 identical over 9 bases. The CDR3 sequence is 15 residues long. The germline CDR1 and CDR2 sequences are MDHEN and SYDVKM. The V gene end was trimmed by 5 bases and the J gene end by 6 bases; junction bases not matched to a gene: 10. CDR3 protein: CASSQPPGQGDGYTF. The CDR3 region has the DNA TGTGCCAGCAGTCAGCCACCGGGACAGGGAGATGGCTACACCTTC.

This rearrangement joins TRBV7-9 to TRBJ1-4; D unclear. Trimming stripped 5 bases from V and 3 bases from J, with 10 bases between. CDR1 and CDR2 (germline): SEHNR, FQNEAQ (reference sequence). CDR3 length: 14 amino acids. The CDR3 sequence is CASSHRDPNEKLFF. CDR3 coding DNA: TGTGCCAGCAGCCACCGGGATCCTAATGAAAAACTGTTTTTT.

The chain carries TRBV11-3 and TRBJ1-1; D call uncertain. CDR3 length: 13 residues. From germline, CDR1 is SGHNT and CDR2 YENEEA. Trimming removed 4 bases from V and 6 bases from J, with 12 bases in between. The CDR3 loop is CASSSIGSPEAFF. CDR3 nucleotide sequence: TGTGCCAGCAGCTCAATAGGGAGCCCTGAAGCTTTCTTT.